This TCR beta chain appears in the sequencing data of a study of blood T cells in healthy people across ages. Germline V gene sequence: CDR1 LNHDA, CDR2 SQIVND (reference sequence). The CDR3 is 15 amino acids. Losses at the gene ends were 8 bases for V and 5 bases for J; bases not matched to a gene: 11. A J-beta primer mix and a sample-barcoded 5' primer were used in a second PCR of roughly 7 to 12 cycles. MiXCR, run by TCRdb on the 5' RACE reads, gives a single entry per CDR3 protein. Of roughly 500,000 distinct CDR3 sequences listed, around 24% were seen once; the top ten hold just under 9%. Another study also made use of these data, one on T cells of mothers and their children.

The specimen was blood. The receptor's source is a boy aged 5-17 years in good health. This sequence joins TRBV19 and TRBJ1-1, with 10 bases identical to TRBD1. The CDR3 nucleotides are TGTGCCAGTGCGGGGACAGGGGCCCTTGGGACTGAAGCTTTCTTT. Protein sequence: CASAGTGALGTEAFF.